This passage covers 9 T cell receptor beta chains from one sample sequenced in a study of OX40 agonist ivuxolimab in advanced cancers. The method was immunoSEQ multiplex PCR; TCRdb's version includes in-frame clones alone and lacks a portion of them. In the table there are more than 45,000 clones, 83% of which are singletons. The starting material was CD4+ or CD8+ T cells sorted from blood, obtained in a trial of the OX40 agonist ivuxolimab. The receptors here all came from an adult with an advanced solid tumor such as melanoma, head and neck, liver or kidney cancer.

V usage is TRBV30 and J usage is TRBJ1-6, with 8 bases identical to TRBD1. Unmatched junction bases numbered 10, after V lost 3 bases and J lost 9 bases. Germline assignment: CDR1 GTSNPN and CDR2 SVGIG (reference sequence). The CDR3 consists of 15 residues. CDR3 loop: CAWSRLGQGGSPLHF. Written as DNA, the CDR3 is TGTGCCTGGAGCCGTTTAGGACAGGGCGGTTCACCCCTCCACTTT.

This clone has just a few counts. The rearrangement uses TRBV5-1 and TRBJ1-1; 7 positions agree with TRBD1. Germline trimming cut 6 bases from V and 3 bases from J; bases unmatched to any gene: 8. The V gene's germline CDR1 is SGHRS and CDR2 YFSETQ. The CDR3 is 14 residues long. The CDR3 loop is CASTEGAGYTEAFF. CDR3 nucleotides: TGCGCCAGCACAGAGGGGGCCGGTTACACTGAAGCTTTCTTT.

The chain has TRBV5-1 and TRBJ1-1; no firm D call. The CDR3 consists of 15 residues. CDR1 is SGHRS, CDR2 YFSETQ, per germline. Trimming stripped 7 bases from V and 2 bases from J, with 18 bases between. The CDR3 sequence is CASHTAGSLNTEAFF. The CDR3 DNA reads as TGCGCCAGCCACACCGCGGGGAGTCTCAACACTGAAGCTTTCTTT.

The chain combines TRBV25-1 with TRBJ1-1, with D tentatively TRBD1 (6 bases). V gave up 6 bases and J gave up 10 bases, with 12 bases separating them. Germline V gives CDR1 MGHDK, CDR2 SYGVNS. CDR3 length: 11 amino acids. Here the CDR3 DNA reads TGTGCCAGCAGCGCGACAGGTCGAGCTTTCTTT. This encodes CASSATGRAFF.

This sequence joins TRBV30 and TRBJ2-1, with D unclear. CDR3 size: 13 residues. The V and J ends lost 1 base and 2 bases respectively, with 6 bases between them. In germline, CDR1 is GTSNPN, CDR2 SVGIG (reference sequence). The CDR3 reads CAWSEGAYNEQFF. DNA of the CDR3: TGTGCCTGGAGTGAAGGTGCCTACAATGAGCAGTTCTTC.

V gene TRBV27 combines with J gene TRBJ1-1; 8 bases are shared with TRBD1. The CDR3 extends over 15 amino acids. V gave up 6 bases and J gave up 0 bases; unmatched junction bases: 6. Germline lookup yields CDR1 MNHEY and CDR2 SMNVEV (reference sequence). The CDR3 reads CASRDRAAMNTEAFF. CDR3 DNA: TGTGCCAGCAGGGACAGGGCAGCCATGAACACTGAAGCTTTCTTT.

This clone was recorded a few times. The genes are TRBV5-4 and TRBJ2-1, with 8 bases matching TRBD1. CDR1 is SGHNT, CDR2 YYREEE, per germline (reference sequence). The CDR3 loop spans 14 amino acids. V lost 3 bases, J lost 9 bases, and 8 bases stayed unmatched. CDR3 residues: CASSSGQGRGEQFF. CDR3 coding DNA: TGTGCCAGCAGCTCCGGACAGGGTAGGGGTGAGCAGTTCTTC.

V is TRBV5-1 and J is TRBJ2-7, with D perhaps assigned TRBD1 or TRBD2 (6 bases each). This CDR3 has 14 residues. Trimming pared 4 bases from V and 4 bases from J, leaving 15 bases between. CDR1 and CDR2 from the germline V gene are SGHRS and YFSETQ. In nucleotides, the CDR3 is TGCGCCAGCAGCGGGGGGACAACCGGTTACGAGCAGTACTTC. Translating it yields CASSGGTTGYEQYF.

The rearrangement joins TRBV23-1 to TRBJ1-2; D unclear. TRBV23-1 is an ORF; its function is uncertain. The V gene lost 10 bases and the J gene lost 4 bases, with 4 bases spanning the gap. This CDR3 is built from 9 residues. CDR3 nucleotide sequence: TGCGCCACCTCCTATGGCTACACCTTC. As protein: CATSYGYTF.